The clone carrying this T cell receptor beta chain has only a few counts. The antigen is unknown. The whole isolated RNA underwent reverse transcription, so sequencing captured expressed TCRB transcripts. Assay used: immunoSEQ multiplex PCR; TCRdb lists only in-frame clones, some missing. The sample has 900,000 or so clones, 17% seen once. The data stem from a study of beta chain features in type 1 diabetes. Study observations and caveats: TCRB CDR3s from Type 1 diabetes patients were moderately but significantly shorter in all four CD4+ subsets.

Once sorted, every population was more than 98% pure. This TCR derives from a woman younger than 35 in good health. Sample: naive CD4+ T cells from blood.

The CDR3 sequence is CASSRNQGTTDTQYF. The DNA for the CDR3 is TGTGCCAGCTCACGGAATCAGGGGACCACAGATACGCAGTATTTT. The J gene is TRBJ2-3, the V gene TRBV18, with D tentatively TRBD1 (6 bases). Germline V gene data show CDR1 as KGHSH and CDR2 as LQKENI. Trimming shortened V by 4 bases and J by 2 bases, and 13 bases separated the two germline ends. The CDR3 has 15 amino acids. The variable domain in full, with the rest retrieved from reference TRBV18 and TRBJ2-3, is NAGVMQNPRHLVRRRGQEARLRCSPMKGHSHVYWYRQLPEEGLKFMVYLQKENIIDESGMPKERFSAEFPKEGPSILRIQQVVRGDSAAYFCASSRNQGTTDTQYFGPGTRLTVL.